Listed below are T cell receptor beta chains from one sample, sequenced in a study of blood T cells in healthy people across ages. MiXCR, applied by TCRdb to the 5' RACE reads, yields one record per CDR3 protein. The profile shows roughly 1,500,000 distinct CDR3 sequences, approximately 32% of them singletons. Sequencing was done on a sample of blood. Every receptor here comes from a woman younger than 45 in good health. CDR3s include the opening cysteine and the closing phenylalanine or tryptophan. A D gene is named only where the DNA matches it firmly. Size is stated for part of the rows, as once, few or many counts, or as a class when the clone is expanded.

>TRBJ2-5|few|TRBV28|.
TGTGCCAGCAGCGCGGGCTGGTTCAAGTACTTC
CASSAGWFKYF
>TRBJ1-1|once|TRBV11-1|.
TGTGCCAGACCCGGGGATTACACTGAAGCTTTCTTT
CARPGDYTEAFF
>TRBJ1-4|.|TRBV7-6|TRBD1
TGTGTCAGCAGCTTATCGAGCTATTGGACAGGAGATAATGAAAAACTGTTTTTT
CVSSLSSYWTGDNEKLFF
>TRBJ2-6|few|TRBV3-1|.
TGTGCCAGCAGCCAGTCGAGGGCTGGGGCCAACGCCCTGACTTTC
CASSQSRAGANALTF
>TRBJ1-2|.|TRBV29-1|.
TGCAGCGTCGACCGAGGGCACACCTTC
CSVDRGHTF
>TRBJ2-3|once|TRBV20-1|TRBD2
TGCAGTGCTAGAGATCCAGTAGCGGGGAACACAGATACGCAGTATTTT
CSARDPVAGNTDTQYF
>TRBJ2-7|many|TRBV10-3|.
TGTGCCATCAGACAGGGAGGCTACGAGCAGTACTTC
CAIRQGGYEQYF
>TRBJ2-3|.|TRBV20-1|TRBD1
TGCAGTGCGTACCTGGGACAGGTGACCACAGATACGCAGTATTTT
CSAYLGQVTTDTQYF
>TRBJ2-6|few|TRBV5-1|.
TGCGCCAGCGCCCCGGGGCACTCTGGGGCCAACGTCCTGACTTTC
CASAPGHSGANVLTF
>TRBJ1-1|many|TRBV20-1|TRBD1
TGCAGTGCTCCCAACTCCGGGACAGGACCCACTGAAGCTTTCTTT
CSAPNSGTGPTEAFF
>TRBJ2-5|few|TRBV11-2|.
TGTGCCAGCAGCTTAGCGGGGGTCCCACAAGAGACCCAGTACTTC
CASSLAGVPQETQYF
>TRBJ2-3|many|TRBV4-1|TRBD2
TGCGCCAGCAGCCAAGATAGGGTAGCGGGGGGCACAGATACGCAGTATTTT
CASSQDRVAGGTDTQYF
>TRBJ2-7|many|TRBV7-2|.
TGTGCCAGCAGCTTAGAATGGCGTACAGGCGAGCAGTACTTC
CASSLEWRTGEQYF
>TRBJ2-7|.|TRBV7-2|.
TGTGCCAGCAGCTTATCGTCGGCAGCATCCCACGAGCAGTACTTC
CASSLSSAASHEQYF
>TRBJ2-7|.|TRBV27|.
TGTGCCAGTAGAAAACAGGTTACGTCCTACGAGCAGTACTTC
CASRKQVTSYEQYF
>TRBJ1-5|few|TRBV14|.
TGTGCCAGCAGCCAAGACCAGGGGCGGCCCCAGCATTTT
CASSQDQGRPQHF
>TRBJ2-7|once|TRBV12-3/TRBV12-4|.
TGTGCCAGCAGTTTAGCGCTGGACGTTTCCTACGAGCAGTACTTC
CASSLALDVSYEQYF
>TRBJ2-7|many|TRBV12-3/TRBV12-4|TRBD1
TGTGCCAGCAGCATCGGGACAGGGACCTACGAGCAGTACTTC
CASSIGTGTYEQYF
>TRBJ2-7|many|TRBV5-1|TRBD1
TGCGCCAGCAGCTGGGGGGACAGGGACTCCTACGAGCAGTACTTC
CASSWGDRDSYEQYF
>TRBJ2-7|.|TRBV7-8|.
TGTGCCGGCAGCTTAGTGGGGGCGGGGTACGAGCAGTACTTC
CAGSLVGAGYEQYF
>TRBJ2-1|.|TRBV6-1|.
TGTGCCAGCAGTGGTTGGGGTGACTCCTACAATGAGCGGTTCTTC
CASSGWGDSYNERFF
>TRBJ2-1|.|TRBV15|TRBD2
TGTGCCACCAGCAGACGAGTTTTTAGCGGGACCTACAATGAGCAGTTCTTC
CATSRRVFSGTYNEQFF
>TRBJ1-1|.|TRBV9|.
TGTGCCAGCAGCGTAACCGACAGGAACACTGAAGCTTTCTTT
CASSVTDRNTEAFF
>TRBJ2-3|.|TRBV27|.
TGTGCCAGCAGTTTAATCTATAGCACAGATACGCAGTATTTT
CASSLIYSTDTQYF
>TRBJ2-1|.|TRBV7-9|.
TGTGCCAGCAGCTTAGACAGGTTGGGTAACAATGAGCAGTTCTTC
CASSLDRLGNNEQFF
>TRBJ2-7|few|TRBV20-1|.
TGCAGTGCTCTCTTGGAGGTCCCCTACGAGCAGTACTTC
CSALLEVPYEQYF
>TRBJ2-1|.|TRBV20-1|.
TGCAGTGCTAGACGGTTAGGATCCTACAATGAGCAGTTCTTC
CSARRLGSYNEQFF
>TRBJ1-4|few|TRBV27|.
TGTGCCAGCAGGCATTCGGGCTCCCGGTCAGCGGGGGAAAAACTGTTTTTT
CASRHSGSRSAGEKLFF
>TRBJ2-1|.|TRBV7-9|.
TGTGCCAGCAGCCCCCCGGGAACCCACAATGAGCAGTTCTTC
CASSPPGTHNEQFF
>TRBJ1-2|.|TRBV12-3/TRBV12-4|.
TGTGCCACCGCAGGGGACTACGACTATGGCTACACCTTC
CATAGDYDYGYTF
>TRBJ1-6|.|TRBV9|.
TGTGCCAGCAGCGTAGTGGGGGGCCAAACCCCCCACTTT
CASSVVGGQTPHF
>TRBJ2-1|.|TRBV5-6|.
TGTGCCGGCAGCAAAACTAGCCTAGAAGAGCAGTTCTTC
CAGSKTSLEEQFF
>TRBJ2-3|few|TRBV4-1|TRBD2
TGCGCCAGCAGGACCGGATTAGCTAGCGGGGTAACAGATACGCAGTATTTT
CASRTGLASGVTDTQYF
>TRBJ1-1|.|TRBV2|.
TGTGCCACCCGGGACGGAGTGAACACTGAAGCTTTCTTT
CATRDGVNTEAFF
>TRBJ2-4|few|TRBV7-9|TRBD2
TGTGCCAGCAGCTTAGCGGTTAGCGGGAAAAACATTCAGTACTTC
CASSLAVSGKNIQYF
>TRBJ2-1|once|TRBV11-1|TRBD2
TGTGCCAGCAGCCCGGGACGAGCGGGAGGGACGAATGAGCAGTTCTTC
CASSPGRAGGTNEQFF
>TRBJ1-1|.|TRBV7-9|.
TGTGCCAGCAGCTTACCTCTTGGAACTGAAGCTTTCTTT
CASSLPLGTEAFF
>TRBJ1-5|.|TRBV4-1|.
TGCGCCAGCAGCCAAGGGGTATATCAGCCCCAGCATTTT
CASSQGVYQPQHF
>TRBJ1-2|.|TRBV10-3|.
TGTGCCATCAGGTGGACGACGGGGGAAGGCTACGCCTTC
CAIRWTTGEGYAF
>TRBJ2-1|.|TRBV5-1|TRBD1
TGCGCCAGCAGCTTTACAGGGGGCTCGAGGAATGAGCAGTTCTTC
CASSFTGGSRNEQFF
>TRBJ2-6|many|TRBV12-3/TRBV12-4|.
TGTGCCAGCAGTCCCCAAGACTCTGGGGCCAACGTCCTGACTTTC
CASSPQDSGANVLTF
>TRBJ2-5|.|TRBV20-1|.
TGCAGTGCTTACGATGGAGCGAAGTACCAAGAGACCCAGTACTTC
CSAYDGAKYQETQYF
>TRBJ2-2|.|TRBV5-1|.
TGCGCCAGCAGCTACCCGCTGGGGGAAATAACGAACACCGGGGAGCTGTTTTTT
CASSYPLGEITNTGELFF
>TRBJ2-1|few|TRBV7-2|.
TGTGCCAGCAGCTTATCGTCTCTCAATGAGCAGTTCTTC
CASSLSSLNEQFF
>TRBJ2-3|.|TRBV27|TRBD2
TGTGCCAGCAGTGGGACTAGCGGGAGACCAGATACGCAGTATTTT
CASSGTSGRPDTQYF
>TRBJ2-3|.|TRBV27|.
TGTGCCAGCAGTCCTAGCCTACTCACAGATACGCAGTATTTT
CASSPSLLTDTQYF
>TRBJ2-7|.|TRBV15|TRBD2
TGTGCCACCAGCAGAGCGTTTAGCGGGTTCTCCTACGAGCAGTACTTC
CATSRAFSGFSYEQYF